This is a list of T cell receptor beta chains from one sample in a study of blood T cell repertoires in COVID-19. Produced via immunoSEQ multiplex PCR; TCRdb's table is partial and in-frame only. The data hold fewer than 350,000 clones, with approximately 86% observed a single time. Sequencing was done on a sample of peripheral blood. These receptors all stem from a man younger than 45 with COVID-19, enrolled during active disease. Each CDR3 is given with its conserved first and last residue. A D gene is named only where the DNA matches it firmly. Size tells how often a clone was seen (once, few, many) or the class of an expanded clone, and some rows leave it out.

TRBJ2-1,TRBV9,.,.,CASSVDSESSYNEQFF,TGTGCCAGCAGCGTAGATAGTGAGAGCTCCTACAATGAGCAGTTCTTC
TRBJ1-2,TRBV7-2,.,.,CASSEGLVVTF,TGTGCCAGCAGCGAGGGTTTGGTGGTCACCTTC
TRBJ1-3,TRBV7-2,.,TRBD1,CASSQAGGSRFGNTIYF,TGTGCCAGCAGCCAGGCAGGGGGATCCCGCTTCGGAAACACCATATATTTT
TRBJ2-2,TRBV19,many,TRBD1,CASRPRAGGNTGELFF,TGTGCCAGTAGGCCTAGGGCAGGGGGAAATACCGGGGAGCTGTTTTTT
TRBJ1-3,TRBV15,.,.,CVGDNIAGNTIYF,TGTGTCGGGGACAATATCGCTGGAAACACCATATATTTT
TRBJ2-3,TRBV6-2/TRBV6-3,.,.,CASSYSAGVITDTQYF,TGTGCCAGCAGTTACTCAGCAGGGGTGATCACAGATACGCAGTATTTT
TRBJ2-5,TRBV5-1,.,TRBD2,CASSLTLAGGSLQYF,TGCGCCAGCAGCTTGACCCTAGCGGGGGGCTCCCTCCAGTACTTC
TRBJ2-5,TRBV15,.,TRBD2,CATSPLGGGWEETQYF,TGTGCCACCAGCCCACTGGGGGGGGGATGGGAAGAGACCCAGTACTTC
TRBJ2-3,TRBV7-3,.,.,CASTFGQAGPTDTQYF,TGTGCCAGCACCTTTGGGCAGGCGGGGCCTACAGATACGCAGTATTTT
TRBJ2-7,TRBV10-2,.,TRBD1,CASSPRGPSYEQYF,TGCGCCAGCTCCCCAAGGGGGCCCTCCTACGAGCAGTACTTC
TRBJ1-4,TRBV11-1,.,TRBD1,CASSLTGGVEKLFF,TGTGCCAGCAGCTTGACAGGGGGCGTCGAAAAACTGTTTTTT
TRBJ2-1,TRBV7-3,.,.,CASSSSSYNEQFF,TGTGCCAGCAGCTCTAGCTCCTACAATGAGCAGTTCTTC
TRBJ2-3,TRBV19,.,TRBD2,CASKRNGASGRASDTQYF,TGTGCCAGTAAACGGAATGGTGCTAGCGGGAGGGCCTCAGATACGCAGTATTTT
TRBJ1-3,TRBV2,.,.,CASSISGDSGNTIYF,TGTGCCAGCAGTATTTCAGGGGACTCTGGAAACACCATATATTTT
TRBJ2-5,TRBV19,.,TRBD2,CASGRVETQYF,TGTGCCAGTGGGAGGGTGGAGACCCAGTACTTC
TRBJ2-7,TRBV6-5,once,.,CASRYGTLTYEQYF,TGTGCCAGCAGATATGGGACTCTAACCTACGAGCAGTACTTC
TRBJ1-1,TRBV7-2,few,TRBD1,CASSLQGALTEAFF,TGTGCCAGCAGCCTACAGGGGGCGCTGACTGAAGCTTTCTTT
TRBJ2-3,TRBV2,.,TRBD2,CASRLAGGADTQYF,TGTGCCAGCCGACTAGCGGGGGGGGCAGATACGCAGTATTTT
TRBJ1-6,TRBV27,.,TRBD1,CASSLSGQGTMSSYNSPLHF,TGTGCCAGCAGTTTATCAGGACAGGGGACCATGAGCTCCTATAATTCACCCCTCCACTTT
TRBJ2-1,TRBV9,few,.,CASSVIPGNEQFF,TGTGCCAGCAGCGTAATTCCAGGGAATGAGCAGTTCTTC
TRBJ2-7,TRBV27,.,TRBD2,CASSLFGREQYF,TGTGCCAGCAGTTTATTCGGGAGGGAGCAGTACTTC
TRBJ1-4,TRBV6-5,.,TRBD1,CASSSMTGNGKLFF,TGTGCCAGCAGTTCCATGACAGGGAACGGAAAACTGTTTTTT
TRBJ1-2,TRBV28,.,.,CASSYSPGQPGGYTF,TGTGCCAGCAGTTACAGCCCTGGACAGCCCGGGGGCTACACCTTC
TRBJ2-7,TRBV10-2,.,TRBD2,CASSSGGTYEQYF,TGCGCCAGCAGTAGCGGGGGTACCTACGAGCAGTACTTC
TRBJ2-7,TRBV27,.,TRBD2,CASSSRGLALLWEQYF,TGTGCCAGCAGTTCCAGGGGACTAGCCCTTCTATGGGAGCAGTACTTC
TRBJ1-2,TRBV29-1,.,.,CSVASVVFFGEGVSDGYTF,TGCAGCGTTGCATCTGTGGTATTTTTTGGCGAGGGAGTCAGCGATGGCTACACCTTC
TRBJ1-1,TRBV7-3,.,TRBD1,CASSSGTGTEAFF,TGTGCCAGCAGCTCTGGGACAGGCACTGAAGCTTTCTTT
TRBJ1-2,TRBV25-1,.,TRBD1,CASSEYTGGGYTF,TGTGCCAGCAGTGAATATACAGGGGGCGGCTACACCTTC
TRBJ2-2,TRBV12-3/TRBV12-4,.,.,CASVEVGELFF,TGTGCCAGCGTTGAGGTCGGGGAGCTGTTTTTT
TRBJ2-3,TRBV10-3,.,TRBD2,CAIRDRGQGLAGVADTQYF,TGTGCCATCAGAGACCGGGGACAGGGACTAGCGGGAGTAGCAGATACGCAGTATTTT
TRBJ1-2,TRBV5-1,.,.,CASRMGANYGYTF,TGCGCCAGCCGGATGGGAGCGAACTATGGCTACACCTTC
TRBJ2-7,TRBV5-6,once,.,CASSFYRASYEQYF,TGTGCCAGCAGCTTCTACAGGGCCTCCTACGAGCAGTACTTC
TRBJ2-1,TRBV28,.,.,CASSLEGALERIEQFF,TGTGCCAGCAGTTTGGAAGGGGCTTTAGAAAGGATTGAGCAGTTCTTC
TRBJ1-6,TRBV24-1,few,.,CATSDRPGLLSSYNSPLHF,TGTGCCACCAGTGATAGACCAGGACTCCTGAGCTCCTATAATTCACCCCTCCACTTT
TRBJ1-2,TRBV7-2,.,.,CASSLETAYGYTF,TGTGCCAGCAGCTTAGAGACAGCCTATGGCTACACCTTC
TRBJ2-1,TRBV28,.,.,CASSFRQQQFF,TGTGCCAGCAGTTTCCGACAGCAGCAGTTCTTC
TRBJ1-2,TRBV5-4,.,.,CASSFGGRQLSYGYTF,TGTGCCAGCAGTTTTGGGGGGAGACAGCTCTCCTATGGCTACACCTTC
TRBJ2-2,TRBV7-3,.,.,CASTHKGRANTGELFF,TGTGCCAGCACTCACAAGGGCAGGGCAAACACCGGGGAGCTGTTTTTT
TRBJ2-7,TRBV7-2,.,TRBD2,CASSVLSGRVDEQYF,TGTGCCAGCAGCGTCCTTAGTGGGAGGGTCGACGAGCAGTACTTC
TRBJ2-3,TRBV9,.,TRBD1,CASSPWTGSATDTQYF,TGTGCCAGCAGCCCCTGGACAGGGTCTGCGACAGATACGCAGTATTTT
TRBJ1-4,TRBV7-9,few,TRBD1,CASSSPGQGDEKLFF,TGTGCCAGCAGCTCACCGGGACAGGGGGATGAAAAACTGTTTTTT
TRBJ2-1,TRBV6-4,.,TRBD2,CASSEETSGGTNEQFF,TGTGCCAGCAGTGAAGAGACTAGCGGGGGGACCAATGAGCAGTTCTTC
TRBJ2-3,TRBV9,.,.,CASSVGQSTDTQYF,TGTGCCAGCAGCGTAGGACAGAGCACAGATACGCAGTATTTT
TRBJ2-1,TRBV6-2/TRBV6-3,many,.,CASSLRAYNEQFF,TGTGCCAGCAGTTTACGGGCCTACAATGAGCAGTTCTTC
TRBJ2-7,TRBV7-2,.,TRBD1,CASSSPADRSYEQYF,TGTGCCAGCAGCTCCCCCGCGGACAGGTCCTACGAGCAGTACTTC
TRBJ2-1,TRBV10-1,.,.,CARGKGARGHEQFF,TGCGCCAGGGGCAAAGGGGCGAGAGGCCATGAGCAGTTCTTC
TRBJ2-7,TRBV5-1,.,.,CASSFSSDSIYEQYF,TGCGCCAGCAGCTTTAGCTCGGACAGCATCTACGAGCAGTACTTC
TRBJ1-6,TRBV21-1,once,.,CASSKVLNFPYNSPLHF,TGTGCCAGCAGCAAAGTTCTTAATTTCCCGTATAATTCACCCCTCCACTTT